Detailed here is one T cell receptor beta chain. Its antigen is undetermined. V was shortened by 1 base and J by 1 base, with 5 bases between the two germline ends. The CDR3 consists of 13 residues. Germline loops: CDR1 SGHRS, CDR2 YFSETQ. This entry belongs to a study of shared clonotypes between healthy human individuals. Study-wide results and caveats: With several donors compared, roughly 5% of naive CD4 clonotypes were shared. What limited the represented genetic and exposure-history diversity was the small number of donors. In contrast to clonotypes shared by all four donors, non-shared clonotypes had lower generation probabilities.

Assay used: immunoSEQ multiplex PCR; TCRdb lists only in-frame clones, some missing. The sample holds approximately 650,000 clones, around 95% seen once. The naive CD8 subset, CD45RO-negative cells positively selected for CCR7, excluded terminally differentiated effector memory CD45RA+ cells. Everyone who donated was a Caucasian adult who lived in Nashville, Tennessee. The sample consisted of naive CD8+ T cells sorted from blood. The receptor was isolated from a woman aged 25-40 years in good health. The V call is TRBV5-1, the J call TRBJ2-5; D unresolved. CDR3 DNA sequence: TGCGCCAGCAGCTTGCACAGCCAAGAGACCCAGTACTTC. Its translation is CASSLHSQETQYF.